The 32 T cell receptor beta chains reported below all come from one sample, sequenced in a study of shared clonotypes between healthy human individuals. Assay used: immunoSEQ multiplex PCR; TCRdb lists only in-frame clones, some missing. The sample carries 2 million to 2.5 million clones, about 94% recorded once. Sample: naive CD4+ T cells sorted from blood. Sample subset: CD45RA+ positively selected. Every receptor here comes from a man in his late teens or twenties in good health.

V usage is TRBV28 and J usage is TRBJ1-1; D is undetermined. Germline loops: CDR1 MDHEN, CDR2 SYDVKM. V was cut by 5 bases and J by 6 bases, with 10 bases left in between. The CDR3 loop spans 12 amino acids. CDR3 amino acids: CASSRQIAEAFF. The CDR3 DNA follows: TGTGCCAGCAGTCGTCAGATAGCTGAAGCTTTCTTT.

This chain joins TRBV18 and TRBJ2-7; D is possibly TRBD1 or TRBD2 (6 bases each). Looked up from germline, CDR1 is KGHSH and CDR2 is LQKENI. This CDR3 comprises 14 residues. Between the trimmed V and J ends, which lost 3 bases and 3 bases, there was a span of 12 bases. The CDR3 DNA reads TGTGCCAGCTCACCGGGGGGCCGTTTCTACGAGCAGTACTTC. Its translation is CASSPGGRFYEQYF.

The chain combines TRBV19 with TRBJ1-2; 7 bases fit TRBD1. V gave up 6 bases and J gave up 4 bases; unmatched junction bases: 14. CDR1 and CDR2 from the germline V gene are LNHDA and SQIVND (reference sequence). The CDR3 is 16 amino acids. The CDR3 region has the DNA TGTGCCAGTAGGGTAAGCCTCGTGACAGGGACCTATGGCTACACCTTC. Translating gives CASRVSLVTGTYGYTF.

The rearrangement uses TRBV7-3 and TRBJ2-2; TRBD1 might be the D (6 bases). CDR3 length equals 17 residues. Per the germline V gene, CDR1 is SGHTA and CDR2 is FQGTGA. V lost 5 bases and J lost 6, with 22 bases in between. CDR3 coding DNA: TGTGCCAGCAGCCCCACTTCCGGGACAAGACGGGCCGGGGAGCTGTTTTTT. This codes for CASSPTSGTRRAGELFF.

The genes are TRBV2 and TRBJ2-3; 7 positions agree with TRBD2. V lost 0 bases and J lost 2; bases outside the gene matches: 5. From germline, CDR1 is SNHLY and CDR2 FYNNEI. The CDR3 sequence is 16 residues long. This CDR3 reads CASSEAGGGSTDTQYF. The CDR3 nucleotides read TGTGCCAGCAGTGAAGCTGGGGGAGGGTCCACAGATACGCAGTATTTT. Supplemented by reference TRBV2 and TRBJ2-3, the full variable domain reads EPEVTQTPSHQVTQMGQEVILRCVPISNHLYFYWYRQILGQKVEFLVSFYNNEISEKSEIFDDQFSVERPDGSNFTLKIRSTKLEDSAMYFCASSEAGGGSTDTQYFGPGTRLTVL.

CDR3: CASSSPTGQGSAEQYF. CDR3 coding DNA: TGTGCCAGCAGTTCCCCCACAGGACAGGGTAGTGCCGAGCAGTACTTC. J is TRBJ2-7 and V is TRBV5-4; 8 nucleotides line up with TRBD1. CDR1 is SGHNT and CDR2 is YYREEE in the germline V gene (reference sequence). The length of the CDR3 is 16 residues. V was pared by 5 bases and J by 6 bases, with 16 bases of the junction left unmatched.

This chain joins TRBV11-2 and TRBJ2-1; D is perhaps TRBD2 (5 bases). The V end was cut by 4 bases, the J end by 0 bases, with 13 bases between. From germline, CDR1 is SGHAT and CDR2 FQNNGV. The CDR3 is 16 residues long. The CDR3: CASSSSFAGSYNEQFF. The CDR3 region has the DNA TGTGCCAGCAGCTCCTCATTTGCGGGCTCCTACAATGAGCAGTTCTTC.

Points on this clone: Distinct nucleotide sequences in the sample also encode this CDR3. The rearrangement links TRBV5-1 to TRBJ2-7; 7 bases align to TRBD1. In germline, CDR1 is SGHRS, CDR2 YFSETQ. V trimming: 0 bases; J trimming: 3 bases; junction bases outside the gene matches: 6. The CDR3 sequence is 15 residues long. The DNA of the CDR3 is TGCGCCAGCAGCTTGGCGCCCCAGGGGGACTACGAGCAGTACTTC. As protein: CASSLAPQGDYEQYF.

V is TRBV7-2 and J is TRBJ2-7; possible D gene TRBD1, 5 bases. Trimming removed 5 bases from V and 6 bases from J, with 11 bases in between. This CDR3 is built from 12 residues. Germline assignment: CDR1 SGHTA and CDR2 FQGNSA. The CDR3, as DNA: TGTGCCAGCAGCAAGGACACGCTCGAGCAGTACTTC. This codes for CASSKDTLEQYF.

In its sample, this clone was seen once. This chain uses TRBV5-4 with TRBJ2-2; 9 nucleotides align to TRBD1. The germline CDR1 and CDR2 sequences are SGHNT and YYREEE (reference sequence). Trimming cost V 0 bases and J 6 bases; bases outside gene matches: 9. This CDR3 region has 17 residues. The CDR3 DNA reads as TGTGCCAGCAGCTTGGGGGACAGGGCGTGGTCCGCCGGGGAGCTGTTTTTT. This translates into CASSLGDRAWSAGELFF. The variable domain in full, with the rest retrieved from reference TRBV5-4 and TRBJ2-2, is ETGVTQSPTHLIKTRGQQVTLRCSSQSGHNTVSWYQQALGQGPQFIFQYYREEENGRGNFPPRFSGLQFPNYSSELNVNALELDDSALYLCASSLGDRAWSAGELFFGEGSRLTVL.

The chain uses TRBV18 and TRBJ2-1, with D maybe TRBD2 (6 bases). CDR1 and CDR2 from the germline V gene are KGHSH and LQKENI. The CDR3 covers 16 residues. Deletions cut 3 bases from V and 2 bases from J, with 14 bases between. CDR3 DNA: TGTGCCAGCTCACCGAATAGCGGAGTGGCCTACAATGAGCAGTTCTTC. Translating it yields CASSPNSGVAYNEQFF.

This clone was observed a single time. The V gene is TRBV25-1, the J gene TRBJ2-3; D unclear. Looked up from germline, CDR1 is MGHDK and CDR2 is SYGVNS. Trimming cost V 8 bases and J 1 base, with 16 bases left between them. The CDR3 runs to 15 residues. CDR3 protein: CASSNLGRGTDTQYF. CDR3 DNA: TGTGCCAGCTCCAACCTGGGCAGAGGCACAGATACGCAGTATTTT.

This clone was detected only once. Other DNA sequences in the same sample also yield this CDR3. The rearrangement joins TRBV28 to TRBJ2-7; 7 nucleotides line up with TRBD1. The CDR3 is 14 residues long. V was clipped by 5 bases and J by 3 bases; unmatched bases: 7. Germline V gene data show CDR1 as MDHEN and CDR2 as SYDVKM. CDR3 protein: CASSPTGRLYEQYF. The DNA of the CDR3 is TGTGCCAGCAGTCCGACAGGGCGACTCTACGAGCAGTACTTC.

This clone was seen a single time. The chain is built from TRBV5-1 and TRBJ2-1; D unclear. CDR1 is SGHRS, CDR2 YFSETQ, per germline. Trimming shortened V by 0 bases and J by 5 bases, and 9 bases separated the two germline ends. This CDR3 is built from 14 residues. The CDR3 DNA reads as TGCGCCAGCAGCTTGGAACGGGTCAACAATGAGCAGTTCTTC. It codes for CASSLERVNNEQFF.

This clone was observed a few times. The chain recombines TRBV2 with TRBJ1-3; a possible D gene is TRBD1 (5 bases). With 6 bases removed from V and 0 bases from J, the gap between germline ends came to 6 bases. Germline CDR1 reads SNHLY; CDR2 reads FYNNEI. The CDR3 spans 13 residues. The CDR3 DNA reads TGTGCCAGCAGACAGGACTCTGGAAACACCATATATTTT. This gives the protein CASRQDSGNTIYF.

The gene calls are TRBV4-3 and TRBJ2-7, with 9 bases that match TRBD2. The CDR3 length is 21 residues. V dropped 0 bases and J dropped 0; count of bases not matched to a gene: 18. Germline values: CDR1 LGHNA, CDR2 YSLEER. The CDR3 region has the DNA TGCGCCAGCAGCCAAGACGAATATAGGCTTCTAGCGGGATCAAGCTCCTACGAGCAGTACTTC. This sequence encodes CASSQDEYRLLAGSSSYEQYF.

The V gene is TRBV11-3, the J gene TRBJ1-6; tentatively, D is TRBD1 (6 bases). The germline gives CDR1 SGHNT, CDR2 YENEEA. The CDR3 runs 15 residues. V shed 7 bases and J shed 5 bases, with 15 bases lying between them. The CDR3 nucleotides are TGTGCCAGCATCCCGGGGGGCAGTGATAATTCACCCCTCCACTTT. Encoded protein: CASIPGGSDNSPLHF.

The CDR3 loop reads CASTPANNNSPLHF. The CDR3 DNA reads as TGTGCCAGCACCCCCGCTAACAACAATTCACCCCTCCACTTT. V usage is TRBV27 and J usage is TRBJ1-6, with D unresolved. Deletions cut 7 bases from V and 7 bases from J, with 14 bases between. CDR1 and CDR2 (germline): MNHEY, SMNVEV (reference sequence). The CDR3 covers 14 residues.

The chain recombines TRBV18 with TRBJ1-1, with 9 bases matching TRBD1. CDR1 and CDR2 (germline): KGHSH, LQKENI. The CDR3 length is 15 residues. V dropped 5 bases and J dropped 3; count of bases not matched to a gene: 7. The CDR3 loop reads CASSKQGAPDTEAFF. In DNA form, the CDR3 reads TGTGCCAGCTCAAAACAGGGGGCGCCGGACACTGAAGCTTTCTTT.

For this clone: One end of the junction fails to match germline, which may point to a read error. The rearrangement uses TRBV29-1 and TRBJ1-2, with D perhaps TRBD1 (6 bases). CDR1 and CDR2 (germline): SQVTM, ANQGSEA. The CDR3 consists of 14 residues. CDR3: CSVDDGGAGYVYTF. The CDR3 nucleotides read TGCAGCGTTGATGACGGGGGCGCAGGATATGTCTACACCTTC.

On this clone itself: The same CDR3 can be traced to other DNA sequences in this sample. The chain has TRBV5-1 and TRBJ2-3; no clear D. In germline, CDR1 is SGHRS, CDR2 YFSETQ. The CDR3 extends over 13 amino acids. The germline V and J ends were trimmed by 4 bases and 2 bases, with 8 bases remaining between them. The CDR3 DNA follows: TGCGCCAGCAGCCCAGACAACACAGATACGCAGTATTTT. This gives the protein CASSPDNTDTQYF.

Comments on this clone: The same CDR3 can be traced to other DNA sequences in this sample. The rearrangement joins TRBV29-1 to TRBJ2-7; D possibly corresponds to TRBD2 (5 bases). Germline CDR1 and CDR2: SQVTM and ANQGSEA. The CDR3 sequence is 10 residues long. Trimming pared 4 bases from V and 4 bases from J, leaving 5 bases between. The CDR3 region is CSVGEYEQYF. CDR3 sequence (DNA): TGCAGCGTTGGGGAGTACGAGCAGTACTTC.

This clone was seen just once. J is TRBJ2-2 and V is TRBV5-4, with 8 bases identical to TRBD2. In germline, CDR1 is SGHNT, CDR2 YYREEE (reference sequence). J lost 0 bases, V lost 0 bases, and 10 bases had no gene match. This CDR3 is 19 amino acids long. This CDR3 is CASSLDGAALAANTGELFF. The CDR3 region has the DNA TGTGCCAGCAGCTTGGATGGTGCGGCACTAGCGGCGAACACCGGGGAGCTGTTTTTT.

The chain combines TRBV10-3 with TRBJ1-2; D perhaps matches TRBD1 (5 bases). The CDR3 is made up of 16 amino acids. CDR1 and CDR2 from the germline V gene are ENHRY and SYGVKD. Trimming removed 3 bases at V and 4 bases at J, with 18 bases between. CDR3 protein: CAISEPPGKGSYGYTF. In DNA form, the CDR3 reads TGTGCCATCAGTGAACCCCCAGGGAAGGGGAGCTATGGCTACACCTTC.

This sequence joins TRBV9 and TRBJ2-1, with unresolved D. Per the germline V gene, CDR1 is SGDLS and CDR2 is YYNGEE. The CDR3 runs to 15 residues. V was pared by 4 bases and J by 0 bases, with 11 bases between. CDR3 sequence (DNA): TGTGCCAGCAGCTCCCTTGGGGTCTCCTACAATGAGCAGTTCTTC. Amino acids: CASSSLGVSYNEQFF.

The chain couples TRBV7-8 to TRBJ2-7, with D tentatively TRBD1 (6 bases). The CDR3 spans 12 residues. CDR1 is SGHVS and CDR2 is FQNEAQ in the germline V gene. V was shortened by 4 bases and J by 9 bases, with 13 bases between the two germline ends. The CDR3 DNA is TGTGCCAGCAGCTCTTCAGGGGCCGGGCAGTACTTC. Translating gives CASSSSGAGQYF.

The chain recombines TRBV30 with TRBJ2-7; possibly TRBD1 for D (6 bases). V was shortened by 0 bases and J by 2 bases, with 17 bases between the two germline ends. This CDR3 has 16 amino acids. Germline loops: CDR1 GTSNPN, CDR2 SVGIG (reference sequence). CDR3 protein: CAWSVGEWDTTYEQYF. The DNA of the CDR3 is TGTGCCTGGAGTGTGGGTGAGTGGGACACGACCTACGAGCAGTACTTC.

Written as DNA, the CDR3 is TGTGCCAGCAGTTACCTGGGGACGGGGGGCTACACCTTC. Encoded protein: CASSYLGTGGYTF. The genes are TRBV6-5 and TRBJ1-2; possibly TRBD1 for D (5 bases). The CDR3 extends over 13 amino acids. Germline CDR1 reads MNHEY; CDR2 reads SVGAGI. Trimming removed 2 bases from V and 8 bases from J, with 12 bases in between.

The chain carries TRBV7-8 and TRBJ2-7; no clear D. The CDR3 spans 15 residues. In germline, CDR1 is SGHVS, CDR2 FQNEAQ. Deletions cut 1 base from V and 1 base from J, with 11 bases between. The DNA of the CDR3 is TGTGCCAGCAGCTTAGTGGGGAAATTTTCCTACGAGCAGTACTTC. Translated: CASSLVGKFSYEQYF.

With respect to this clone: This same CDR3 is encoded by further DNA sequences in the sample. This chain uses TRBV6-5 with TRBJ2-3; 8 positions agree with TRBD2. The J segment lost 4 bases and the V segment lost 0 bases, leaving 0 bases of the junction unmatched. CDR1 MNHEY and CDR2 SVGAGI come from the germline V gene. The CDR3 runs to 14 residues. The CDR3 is CASSYSTSADTQYF. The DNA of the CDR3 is TGTGCCAGCAGTTACTCGACTAGCGCAGATACGCAGTATTTT.

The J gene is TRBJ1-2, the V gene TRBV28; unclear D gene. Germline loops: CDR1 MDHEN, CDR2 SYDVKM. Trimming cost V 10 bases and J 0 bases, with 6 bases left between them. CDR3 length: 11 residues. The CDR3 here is CATSTNYGYTF. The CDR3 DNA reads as TGTGCCACCTCAACTAACTATGGCTACACCTTC.

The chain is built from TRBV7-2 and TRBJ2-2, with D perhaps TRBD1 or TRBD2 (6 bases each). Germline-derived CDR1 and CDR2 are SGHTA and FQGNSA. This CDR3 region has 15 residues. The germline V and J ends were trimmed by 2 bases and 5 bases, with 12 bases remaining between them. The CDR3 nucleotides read TGTGCCAGCAGCTTACGGGGGCGAGGGACCGGGGAGCTGTTTTTT. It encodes CASSLRGRGTGELFF.